Below are 17 T cell receptor beta chains sequenced from a single sample in a study of blood T cell repertoires in COVID-19. The data were produced by immunoSEQ multiplex PCR, yet TCRdb's version contains in-frame clones alone and is incomplete. The table has about 220,000 clones, about 85% seen once. The sequenced material came from peripheral blood. The receptors were gathered from a man in his fifties who had recovered from COVID-19.

The rearrangement links TRBV5-1 to TRBJ2-3, with 10 bases that match TRBD2. This CDR3 contains 17 residues. CDR1 is SGHRS and CDR2 is YFSETQ in the germline V gene. The junction had 9 bases not matched to a gene; V was cut back by 1 base and J by 4 bases. The CDR3 protein is CASSLFAASGSADTQYF. CDR3 coding DNA: TGCGCCAGCAGCTTGTTCGCGGCTAGCGGGAGCGCAGATACGCAGTATTTT.

The CDR3 protein is CATLQGGGENIQYF. In DNA, the CDR3 is TGTGCCACCCTCCAGGGCGGAGGGGAAAACATTCAGTACTTC. This rearrangement joins TRBV19 to TRBJ2-4; tentative D call: TRBD2 (6 bases). The CDR3 covers 14 residues. Trimming stripped 10 bases from V and 5 bases from J, with 18 bases between. The germline V gene encodes CDR1 LNHDA and CDR2 SQIVND (reference sequence).

V and J are TRBV15 and TRBJ2-1; maybe TRBD2 (7 bases). The CDR3 has 16 amino acids. With 3 bases removed from V and 1 base from J, the gap between germline ends came to 13 bases. Germline V lookup: CDR1 LNHNV, CDR2 YYDKDF (reference sequence). The CDR3 reads CATSSEGGRSYNEQFF. The CDR3 DNA follows: TGTGCCACCAGCAGCGAGGGGGGGAGGTCCTACAATGAGCAGTTCTTC.

In this sample, this clone turned up once. The CDR3 reads CASRDSGSPPGELFF. CDR3 coding DNA: TGCGCCAGCCGGGATAGCGGGAGCCCCCCCGGGGAGCTGTTTTTT. The chain uses TRBV10-1 and TRBJ2-2; 9 positions agree with TRBD2. J lost 6 bases, V lost 8 bases, and 10 bases had no gene match. This CDR3 comprises 15 residues. Germline CDR1 reads WNHNN; CDR2 reads SYGVQD (reference sequence).

J is TRBJ1-3 and V is TRBV30; D remains ambiguous. Trimming stripped 2 bases from V and 2 bases from J, with 10 bases between. CDR3 length equals 14 residues. CDR1 GTSNPN and CDR2 SVGIG come from the germline V gene (reference sequence). Written as DNA, the CDR3 is TGTGCCTGGAGTACAGTTGCACCTGGAAACACCATATATTTT. This encodes CAWSTVAPGNTIYF.

This chain joins TRBV2 and TRBJ2-3; 12 nucleotides match TRBD2. V was pared by 7 bases and J by 0 bases, with 8 bases of the junction left unmatched. This CDR3 comprises 17 residues. Germline CDR1 is SNHLY and CDR2 is FYNNEI. The CDR3: CASILTGLAGSTDTQYF. Here the CDR3 DNA reads TGTGCCAGCATCTTAACCGGACTAGCGGGGAGCACAGATACGCAGTATTTT.

V is TRBV4-2 and J is TRBJ2-7; 9 positions agree with TRBD1. With V trimmed by 4 bases and J by 0 bases, 10 bases remained unmatched. Germline values: CDR1 LGHNA, CDR2 YNFKEQ. CDR3 length: 17 amino acids. CDR3 region: CASSPYPGQGSSYEQYF. The CDR3 DNA reads as TGTGCCAGCAGCCCGTACCCGGGACAGGGTAGCTCCTACGAGCAGTACTTC.

This clone was seen only once. This chain links TRBV19 with TRBJ1-1; a possible D gene is TRBD1 (5 bases). Germline V gives CDR1 LNHDA, CDR2 SQIVND (reference sequence). The CDR3 runs to 16 residues. Trimming took 3 bases from V and 0 from J, leaving 14 bases between them. DNA of the CDR3: TGTGCCAGTAGTATCACAGCGGGACGGTTGAACACTGAAGCTTTCTTT. The encoded protein is CASSITAGRLNTEAFF.

V and J are TRBV13 and TRBJ2-7; D is uncertain. Trimming took 5 bases from V and 3 from J, leaving 5 bases between them. In germline, CDR1 is PRHDT, CDR2 FYEKMQ (reference sequence). The length of the CDR3 is 11 residues. The CDR3 nucleotides are TGTGCCAGCAGCAGGAGCTACGAGCAGTACTTC. This encodes CASSRSYEQYF.

J is TRBJ2-1 and V is TRBV12-5; maybe TRBD2 (6 bases). This CDR3 has 19 residues. Trimming shortened V by 1 base and J by 4 bases, and 23 bases separated the two germline ends. Germline CDR1 and CDR2: LGHNT and FRNRAP. The chain's CDR3 is CASGLALRLSTGEYNEQFF. The CDR3 DNA sequence: TGTGCTAGTGGTTTGGCTCTACGACTATCGACGGGAGAATACAATGAGCAGTTCTTC.

This clone was observed once. The chain is built from TRBV24-1 and TRBJ2-5, with D possibly being TRBD1 (6 bases). Germline V gives CDR1 KGHDR, CDR2 SFDVKD. V shed 4 bases and J shed 2 bases, with 13 bases lying between them. The CDR3 totals 15 residues. CDR3 DNA: TGTGCCACCAGTGAACAAACAGGGTTGCAAGAGACCCAGTACTTC. This encodes CATSEQTGLQETQYF.

This clone appeared a few times. The chain recombines TRBV5-4 with TRBJ2-7; D is possibly TRBD1 (6 bases). The CDR3 is made up of 16 amino acids. The V gene lost 4 bases and the J gene lost 2 bases, with 19 bases spanning the gap. Germline CDR1 reads SGHNT; CDR2 reads YYREEE (reference sequence). The CDR3 loop reads CASSPDGGLSTYEQYF. The CDR3 DNA follows: TGTGCCAGCAGCCCGGATGGGGGCCTCTCGACCTACGAGCAGTACTTC.

The rearrangement uses TRBV19 and TRBJ2-5; TRBD2 agrees at 9 bases. The germline CDR1 and CDR2 sequences are LNHDA and SQIVND (reference sequence). The V and J ends lost 7 bases and 0 bases, in that order; junction bases with no gene match: 15. The CDR3 has 18 residues. The CDR3 loop is CASKPASGRRDYQETQYF. The CDR3, as DNA: TGTGCCAGTAAACCCGCCAGCGGGAGGAGGGACTACCAAGAGACCCAGTACTTC.

V gene TRBV6-1 combines with J gene TRBJ2-2, with 9 bases fitting TRBD2. V lost 3 bases to trimming and J lost 2 bases; unmatched junction nucleotides: 4. The CDR3 has 16 residues. Germline lookup yields CDR1 MNHNS and CDR2 SASEGT. The CDR3 loop is CASSDSGSRNTGELFF. Written as DNA, the CDR3 is TGTGCCAGCAGTGATAGCGGGAGTCGTAACACCGGGGAGCTGTTTTTT.

V and J are TRBV19 and TRBJ2-3, with TRBD2 matching over 11 bases. The V gene end was trimmed by 6 bases and the J gene end by 2 bases; junction bases not matched to a gene: 4. The germline V gene has CDR1 LNHDA and CDR2 SQIVND (reference sequence). The CDR3 sequence is 15 residues long. DNA for the CDR3: TGTGCCAGTAGCAGGGGACTAGCGGTCACAGATACGCAGTATTTT. The encoded protein is CASSRGLAVTDTQYF.

This clone is a singleton in its sample. The chain links TRBV7-2 to TRBJ2-2, with TRBD2 matching 11 bases. After removal of 4 bases from V and 1 base from J, the junction contained 5 bases not matched to a gene. This CDR3 has 17 amino acids. The germline CDR1 and CDR2 sequences are SGHTA and FQGNSA. CDR3 coding DNA: TGTGCCAGCAGCTCCTTAGCGGGAGGGCTGAACACCGGGGAGCTGTTTTTT. Translated: CASSSLAGGLNTGELFF.

The CDR3 protein is CASSGGLAGVLNEQFF. The CDR3 region has the DNA TGTGCCAGCAGTGGTGGACTAGCGGGAGTATTGAATGAGCAGTTCTTC. The chain links TRBV6-1 to TRBJ2-1, with 13 nucleotides matching TRBD2. The ends lost 4 bases at V and 7 bases at J; junction bases unmatched: 7. This CDR3 region has 16 residues. CDR1 MNHNS and CDR2 SASEGT come from the germline V gene.